This T cell receptor (beta chain) was obtained from a study of blood T cell repertoires in COVID-19. As for the study in general: COVID-19 samples, acute and convalescent, were from the United States, Italy and Spain. PBMCs, B-cell-depleted T cells, or T cells were the source of the cDNA or gDNA that made up the material.

Source study methods: Estimated nucleated cell counts came from reference gene primer amplification. The method was immunoSEQ multiplex PCR; TCRdb's version includes in-frame clones alone and lacks a portion of them. V and J calls plus clone size are reproduced from that table; the DNA served to infer D and trimming. Of 90,000 to 140,000 clones in the sample, around 86% were seen once. V was trimmed by 7 bases and J by 4 bases, leaving 12 bases between them. The V gene's germline CDR1 is SQVTM and CDR2 ANQGSEA. The CDR3 runs to 12 residues. The receptor was isolated from a man at least 80 years old with acute or convalescent COVID-19. Sequencing input: peripheral blood. This chain uses TRBV29-1 with TRBJ2-3; tentative D call: TRBD2 (6 bases). Here the CDR3 DNA reads TGCAGCGAGAGGAGGGGCCCAGATACGCAGTATTTT. This gives the protein CSERRGPDTQYF.